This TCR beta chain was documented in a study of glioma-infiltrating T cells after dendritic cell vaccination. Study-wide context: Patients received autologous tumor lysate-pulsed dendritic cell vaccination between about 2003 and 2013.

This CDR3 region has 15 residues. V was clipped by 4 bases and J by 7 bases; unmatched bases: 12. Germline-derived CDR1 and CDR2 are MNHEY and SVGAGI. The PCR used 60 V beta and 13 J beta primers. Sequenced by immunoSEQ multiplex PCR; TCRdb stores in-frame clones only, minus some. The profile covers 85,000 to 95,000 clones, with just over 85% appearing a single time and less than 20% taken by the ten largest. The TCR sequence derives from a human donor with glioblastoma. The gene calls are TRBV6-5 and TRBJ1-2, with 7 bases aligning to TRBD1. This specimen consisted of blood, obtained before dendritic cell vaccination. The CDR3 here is CASSFFGVAGGGYTF. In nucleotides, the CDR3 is TGTGCCAGCAGTTTCTTCGGGGTGGCAGGGGGTGGCTACACCTTC.